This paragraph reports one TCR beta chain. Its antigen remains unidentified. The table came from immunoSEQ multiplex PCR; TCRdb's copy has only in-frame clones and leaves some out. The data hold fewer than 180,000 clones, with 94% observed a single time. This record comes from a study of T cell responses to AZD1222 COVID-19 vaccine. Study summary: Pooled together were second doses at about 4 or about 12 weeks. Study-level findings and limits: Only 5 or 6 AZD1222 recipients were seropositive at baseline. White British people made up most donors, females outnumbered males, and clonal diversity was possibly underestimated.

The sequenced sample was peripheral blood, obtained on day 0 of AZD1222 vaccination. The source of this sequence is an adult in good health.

CDR3 sequence: CASRGRGPDTQYF. The CDR3 bases are TGTGCCAGCAGGGGCAGGGGGCCAGATACGCAGTATTTT. V and J are TRBV28 and TRBJ2-3; 8 nucleotides line up with TRBD1. The J segment lost 4 bases and the V segment lost 6 bases, leaving 3 bases of the junction unmatched. Germline V gives CDR1 MDHEN, CDR2 SYDVKM. The CDR3 is 13 amino acids.